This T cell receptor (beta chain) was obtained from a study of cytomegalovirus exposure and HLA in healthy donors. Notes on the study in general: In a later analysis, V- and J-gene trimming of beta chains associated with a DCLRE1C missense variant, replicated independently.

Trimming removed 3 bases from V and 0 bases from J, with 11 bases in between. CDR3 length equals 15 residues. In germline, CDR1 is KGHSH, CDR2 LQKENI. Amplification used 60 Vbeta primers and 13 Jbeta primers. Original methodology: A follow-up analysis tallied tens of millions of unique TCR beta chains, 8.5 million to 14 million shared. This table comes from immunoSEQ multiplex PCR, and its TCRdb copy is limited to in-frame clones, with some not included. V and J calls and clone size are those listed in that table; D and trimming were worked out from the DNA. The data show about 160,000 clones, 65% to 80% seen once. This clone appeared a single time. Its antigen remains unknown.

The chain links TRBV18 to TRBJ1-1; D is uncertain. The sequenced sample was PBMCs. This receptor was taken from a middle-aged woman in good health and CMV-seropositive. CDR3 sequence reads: CASSPSLLMNTEAFF. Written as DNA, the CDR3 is TGTGCCAGCTCACCTTCCCTCTTAATGAACACTGAAGCTTTCTTT.